Listed below are T cell receptor beta chains from one sample, sequenced in a study of regulatory T cells in long-lasting Graves disease. TCRdb called the multiplex PCR reads again in MiXCR, with one record for every CDR3 protein. Among more than 450,000 distinct CDR3 sequences listed, about 11% were seen once. The sample also formed part of further work on T cells in Graves' hyperthyroidism and ophthalmopathy.

Sample: peripheral blood mononuclear cells (PBMCs), taken at new diagnosis, from a patient treated with antithyroid drugs. The receptors stem from a woman in her twenties or thirties with Graves disease. The CDR3 runs from the conserved cysteine through the conserved F or W. The D gene is left open where the match is weak. Rows may omit the clone size; those that give it use once, few, many or a size class.

cdr3_nt: TGTGCCAGCAACTGGGGGTACGAGCAGTACTTC
cdr3_aa: CASNWGYEQYF
j_call: TRBJ2-7
d_call: NA
clone_size: many
v_call: TRBV28

cdr3_nt: TGTGCCAGCAGCGTTACGGGAGTCTCTTCGCCCGAGCAGTTCTTC
cdr3_aa: CASSVTGVSSPEQFF
j_call: TRBJ2-1
d_call: NA
clone_size: NA
v_call: TRBV9

cdr3_nt: TGTGCCAGCAGAGAAACAACAGGGGGCAACCGTGGCTACACCTTC
cdr3_aa: CASRETTGGNRGYTF
j_call: TRBJ1-2
d_call: TRBD1
clone_size: many
v_call: TRBV9

cdr3_nt: TGTGCCAGCAGCTCCGCATTAAACCCGGGACAGGGCGCCTACGAGCAGTACTTC
cdr3_aa: CASSSALNPGQGAYEQYF
j_call: TRBJ2-7
d_call: TRBD1
clone_size: NA
v_call: TRBV11-3

cdr3_nt: TGTGCCAGCAGCCCCCGGACAGGGGGCTCCGGAAACACCATATATTTT
cdr3_aa: CASSPRTGGSGNTIYF
j_call: TRBJ1-3
d_call: TRBD1
clone_size: few
v_call: TRBV6-1

cdr3_nt: TGTGCCAGCAGCTTGGGACAGGATTACTCTGGAAACACCATATATTTT
cdr3_aa: CASSLGQDYSGNTIYF
j_call: TRBJ1-3
d_call: NA
clone_size: NA
v_call: TRBV5-4

cdr3_nt: TGCAGCGCATCGGACAGGGGGACTGGAAACACCATACATTTT
cdr3_aa: CSASDRGTGNTIHF
j_call: TRBJ1-3
d_call: TRBD1
clone_size: NA
v_call: TRBV29-1

cdr3_nt: TGCAGTGCAAAGCTAGCGGGAGTGTTCTACGAGCAGTACTTC
cdr3_aa: CSAKLAGVFYEQYF
j_call: TRBJ2-7
d_call: TRBD2
clone_size: many
v_call: TRBV20-1

cdr3_nt: TGTGCCAGCAGTTTACCCTTAGGACATTCGGACAGACTAGCCAAAAACATTCAGTACTTC
cdr3_aa: CASSLPLGHSDRLAKNIQYF
j_call: TRBJ2-4
d_call: NA
clone_size: many
v_call: TRBV28

cdr3_nt: TGTGCCAGCCGGGGCACAGGACAGCGCAATCAGCCCCAGCATTTT
cdr3_aa: CASRGTGQRNQPQHF
j_call: TRBJ1-5
d_call: NA
clone_size: many
v_call: TRBV28

cdr3_nt: TGTGCCAGCAGTTACTCGGAACAAGCCTACGAGCAGTACTTC
cdr3_aa: CASSYSEQAYEQYF
j_call: TRBJ2-7
d_call: NA
clone_size: few
v_call: TRBV6-5

cdr3_nt: TGTGCCAGCTCTTCCAAGGACAGGGACCTCTACGAGCAGTACTTC
cdr3_aa: CASSSKDRDLYEQYF
j_call: TRBJ2-7
d_call: TRBD1
clone_size: few
v_call: TRBV11-2

cdr3_nt: TGTGCCAGCAGCTCGATATCCAGGACAGCGGGCTACACCTTC
cdr3_aa: CASSSISRTAGYTF
j_call: TRBJ1-2
d_call: NA
clone_size: many
v_call: TRBV11-2

cdr3_nt: TGCAGTGCTAGCCCCGGGACATTAAATCAGCCCCAGCATTTT
cdr3_aa: CSASPGTLNQPQHF
j_call: TRBJ1-5
d_call: NA
clone_size: many
v_call: TRBV20-1

cdr3_nt: TGTGCCAGCAGCGTAGGGGTCGGGAGGTCGTACCAAGAGACCCAGTACTTC
cdr3_aa: CASSVGVGRSYQETQYF
j_call: TRBJ2-5
d_call: TRBD2
clone_size: many
v_call: TRBV9

cdr3_nt: TGCAGTGCTAGAGACGGGACTAGCGGGAGCTACGAGCAGTACTTC
cdr3_aa: CSARDGTSGSYEQYF
j_call: TRBJ2-7
d_call: TRBD2
clone_size: many
v_call: TRBV20-1

cdr3_nt: TGTGCCAGCAGTTTATCGGGACTCCGCTCTGGGGCCAACGTCCTGACTTTC
cdr3_aa: CASSLSGLRSGANVLTF
j_call: TRBJ2-6
d_call: NA
clone_size: NA
v_call: TRBV28

cdr3_nt: TGTGCCAGCAGCCGGGGGGGCAGCCAAGAGACCCAGTACTTC
cdr3_aa: CASSRGGSQETQYF
j_call: TRBJ2-5
d_call: TRBD2
clone_size: many
v_call: TRBV7-2

cdr3_nt: TGTGCCAGCAGTTTAGAGGCGGATGAAAAACTGTTTTTT
cdr3_aa: CASSLEADEKLFF
j_call: TRBJ1-4
d_call: NA
clone_size: NA
v_call: TRBV12-3/TRBV12-4

cdr3_nt: TGTGCCAGCAGTTTTGAGACCTACGAGCAGTACTTC
cdr3_aa: CASSFETYEQYF
j_call: TRBJ2-7
d_call: NA
clone_size: few
v_call: TRBV28

cdr3_nt: TGCAGCCTCGACAGTCGGTTCAAGCAGTACTTC
cdr3_aa: CSLDSRFKQYF
j_call: TRBJ2-7
d_call: NA
clone_size: many
v_call: TRBV20-1

cdr3_nt: TGCAGTGCCTTCTCTCTAGCGGCGGCAGTCGTAGGTGAGCAGTTCTTC
cdr3_aa: CSAFSLAAAVVGEQFF
j_call: TRBJ2-1
d_call: TRBD2
clone_size: many
v_call: TRBV20-1

cdr3_nt: TGTGCCAGCAGTTACGTGACAGGGGGATCAGATACGCAGTATTTT
cdr3_aa: CASSYVTGGSDTQYF
j_call: TRBJ2-3
d_call: TRBD1
clone_size: NA
v_call: TRBV6-5

cdr3_nt: TGTGCCAGCAGTTTTGGACACCAAGAGACCCAGTACTTC
cdr3_aa: CASSFGHQETQYF
j_call: TRBJ2-5
d_call: NA
clone_size: many
v_call: TRBV12-3/TRBV12-4

cdr3_nt: TGTGCCAGCTCACCACGCCTGACTATTAGGACCACTGAAGCTTTCTTT
cdr3_aa: CASSPRLTIRTTEAFF
j_call: TRBJ1-1
d_call: NA
clone_size: many
v_call: TRBV18

cdr3_nt: TGTGCCAGCAGCCCCCCGCGTGGCAGGGTCGGCGGAGGTTATGGCTACACCTTC
cdr3_aa: CASSPPRGRVGGGYGYTF
j_call: TRBJ1-2
d_call: NA
clone_size: many
v_call: TRBV6-1

cdr3_nt: TGTGCCAGCAGCTATGCAGTTAACACCGGGGAGCTGTTTTTT
cdr3_aa: CASSYAVNTGELFF
j_call: TRBJ2-2
d_call: NA
clone_size: few
v_call: TRBV7-8

cdr3_nt: TGCGCCAGCAGCTTCCGGTCGAGGGAGGCCGGGGAGCTGTTTTTT
cdr3_aa: CASSFRSREAGELFF
j_call: TRBJ2-2
d_call: NA
clone_size: few
v_call: TRBV5-1

cdr3_nt: TGTGCCAGTAGGCCTAGCGGACGTACCACAGATACGCAGTATTTT
cdr3_aa: CASRPSGRTTDTQYF
j_call: TRBJ2-3
d_call: TRBD2
clone_size: few
v_call: TRBV19

cdr3_nt: TGTGCCAGCAGTGAAGCTCCGGGGGCGACTGAAGCTTTCTTT
cdr3_aa: CASSEAPGATEAFF
j_call: TRBJ1-1
d_call: NA
clone_size: many
v_call: TRBV6-1

cdr3_nt: TGCAGTGCTGTCGGAATTGGGGGGTGGAATCAGCCCCAGCATTTT
cdr3_aa: CSAVGIGGWNQPQHF
j_call: TRBJ1-5
d_call: NA
clone_size: many
v_call: TRBV20-1

cdr3_nt: TGTGCCAGCATTCCGGGACGGGCCAACACCGGGGAGCTGTTTTTT
cdr3_aa: CASIPGRANTGELFF
j_call: TRBJ2-2
d_call: NA
clone_size: many
v_call: TRBV12-3/TRBV12-4

cdr3_nt: TGCAGTGCGACGACAGGGGGTAGCTATGGCTACACCTTC
cdr3_aa: CSATTGGSYGYTF
j_call: TRBJ1-2
d_call: TRBD1
clone_size: NA
v_call: TRBV20-1

cdr3_nt: TGTGCCAGCAGCTCTCAGGGGGCGGGGAACACCGGGGAGCTGTTTTTT
cdr3_aa: CASSSQGAGNTGELFF
j_call: TRBJ2-2
d_call: TRBD1
clone_size: few
v_call: TRBV3-1

cdr3_nt: TGCGCCAGCAGTGAAGCCCCACAGCCCCTCAACTATGGCTACACCTTC
cdr3_aa: CASSEAPQPLNYGYTF
j_call: TRBJ1-2
d_call: NA
clone_size: few
v_call: TRBV10-2

cdr3_nt: TGTGCCAGCAGTTGGACAGGGGTTTCCTACAATGAGCAGTTCTTC
cdr3_aa: CASSWTGVSYNEQFF
j_call: TRBJ2-1
d_call: TRBD1
clone_size: NA
v_call: TRBV27

cdr3_nt: TGTGCCAGCAGTTACTCCTTCTTCGCGGGAGGGACCAATGAGCAGTTCTTC
cdr3_aa: CASSYSFFAGGTNEQFF
j_call: TRBJ2-1
d_call: TRBD2
clone_size: many
v_call: TRBV6-5

cdr3_nt: TGCGCCAGCAGCAATATCCTCCGGGACAATGAGCAGTTCTTC
cdr3_aa: CASSNILRDNEQFF
j_call: TRBJ2-1
d_call: NA
clone_size: many
v_call: TRBV4-1

cdr3_nt: TGTGCCAGCAGCCCGGGCCGCCCCAATCAGCCCCAGCATTTT
cdr3_aa: CASSPGRPNQPQHF
j_call: TRBJ1-5
d_call: NA
clone_size: few
v_call: TRBV7-2

cdr3_nt: TGTGCCAGCGGGTTCCTTAGCAGCCAAGAGACCCAGTACTTC
cdr3_aa: CASGFLSSQETQYF
j_call: TRBJ2-5
d_call: NA
clone_size: many
v_call: TRBV2

cdr3_nt: TGTGCCAGCAGCCCGCAGGGTAGCAATCAGCCCCGGCATTTT
cdr3_aa: CASSPQGSNQPRHF
j_call: TRBJ1-5
d_call: NA
clone_size: NA
v_call: TRBV3-1

cdr3_nt: TGCAGTGCTAGGACTAGCGACTACAATGAGCAGTTCTTC
cdr3_aa: CSARTSDYNEQFF
j_call: TRBJ2-1
d_call: TRBD2
clone_size: many
v_call: TRBV20-1

cdr3_nt: TGTGCCAGTAGTACAAGGGGGTCCGGGGCCAACGTCCTGACTTTC
cdr3_aa: CASSTRGSGANVLTF
j_call: TRBJ2-6
d_call: NA
clone_size: many
v_call: TRBV19

cdr3_nt: TGTGCCAGCTCACCCCTCGGGGACGAGCAGTACTTC
cdr3_aa: CASSPLGDEQYF
j_call: TRBJ2-7
d_call: NA
clone_size: many
v_call: TRBV18

cdr3_nt: TGTGGAGGGGGCGGCACAGATACGCAGTATTTT
cdr3_aa: CGGGGTDTQYF
j_call: TRBJ2-3
d_call: TRBD1
clone_size: few
v_call: TRBV19

cdr3_nt: TGTGCCAGCAGCTTGGACTCTCAAGCTTTCTTT
cdr3_aa: CASSLDSQAFF
j_call: TRBJ1-1
d_call: NA
clone_size: many
v_call: TRBV7-8

cdr3_nt: TGTGCCAGCAGTAGGCGCGAGGGCTTCGGCGATGAGCAGTTCTTC
cdr3_aa: CASSRREGFGDEQFF
j_call: TRBJ2-1
d_call: NA
clone_size: many
v_call: TRBV27

cdr3_nt: TGTGCCAGCAGCCCGGGACATAACGCTGAAGCTTTCTTT
cdr3_aa: CASSPGHNAEAFF
j_call: TRBJ1-1
d_call: NA
clone_size: few
v_call: TRBV2

cdr3_nt: TGCAGTGCTCCCGAAGCTAGCGGGATCTCCTACAATGAGCAGTTCTTC
cdr3_aa: CSAPEASGISYNEQFF
j_call: TRBJ2-1
d_call: TRBD2
clone_size: many
v_call: TRBV20-1

cdr3_nt: TGTGCCAGCACGGGACAGGGGGTTCGTGGCACCGGGGAGCTGTTTTTT
cdr3_aa: CASTGQGVRGTGELFF
j_call: TRBJ2-2
d_call: TRBD1
clone_size: many
v_call: TRBV2

cdr3_nt: TGTGCCAGCAGCCCCCGGGACAGTTCATTGCGCCACGTGGATGAGCGGTTCTTC
cdr3_aa: CASSPRDSSLRHVDERFF
j_call: TRBJ2-1
d_call: TRBD1
clone_size: NA
v_call: TRBV11-2

cdr3_nt: TGTGCCACCAGTGATCCAAGGGTTCCTGCGACCCAGTACTTC
cdr3_aa: CATSDPRVPATQYF
j_call: TRBJ2-5
d_call: NA
clone_size: NA
v_call: TRBV24-1

cdr3_nt: TGTGCCACCAGTGAGGTGGGACAGGCTCAGCCCCAGCATTTT
cdr3_aa: CATSEVGQAQPQHF
j_call: TRBJ1-5
d_call: TRBD1
clone_size: many
v_call: TRBV24-1

cdr3_nt: TGTGCCAGCAGCCTAGACCTTAACTACGAGCAGTACTTC
cdr3_aa: CASSLDLNYEQYF
j_call: TRBJ2-7
d_call: NA
clone_size: few
v_call: TRBV6-1